This T cell receptor beta chain originates from a study of post-analysis software for immune sequencing data (dated by TCRdb to about 2015). Some background on the complete study: The recorded disease courses included relapsing-remitting, secondary progressive and progressive-relapsing multiple sclerosis, and some patients had no subtype annotation. The patient repertoires were compared against more than 10 previously published healthy control repertoires obtained from donors aged roughly 6 to 26 years. A subset of samples was prepared in parallel using single-end sample barcoding, then pooled and co-amplified after Illumina adapter ligation. Points the paper makes about the study in general: Roughly 5 TRBV segments, including TRBV5-6, TRBV5-1 and TRBV20-1, were significantly more frequent in patients than controls. The control group was slightly older than the multiple sclerosis patient group. Significantly lower normalized Chao1 diversity was found in multiple sclerosis patients than in controls, suggesting substantial peripheral T-cell clonal expansion. Direct clustering with F measure revealed strong co-clustering of samples prepared in the same batch, which led to a batch-effect correction.

Receptors were amplified or captured by PCR. Reads for this sample came from an Illumina HiSeq 2500. To reduce PCR and sequencing biases, unique molecular identifiers were built into the TCR beta cDNA libraries. Some 500,000 cDNA molecules were obtained for every 1 to 10 million input T cells, so each molecule roughly corresponded to one T cell. The same protocol used for the earlier healthy control dataset was applied to prepare and sequence the patient libraries. Samples belonging to the same batch were prepared together, multiplexed and sequenced on a shared HiSeq lane. The published analysis was carried out like this. MIGEC handled the raw barcoded reads, throwing out single-read molecular identifier groups before consensus assembly and CDR3 extraction. Clonotype tables were post-analysed with VDJtools, normalizing diversity by down-sampling all datasets to the smallest sample size. In repertoire overlap clustering, CDR3 amino acid sequences, but not nucleotide sequences, were matched to correct batch-related cross-sample contamination. TCRdb ran its own pipeline on the public reads, namely fastp trimming at Q25 and MiXCR clone calling, and kept in-frame beta chains. Every entry covers one CDR3 protein and lists the most common genes and DNA from its rows. The V and J calls and clone size are TCRdb's, not the authors'. The sample profile shows fewer than 600,000 distinct CDR3 sequences; under 55% of them were found once. Around an eighth of the sample belongs to the ten largest clones.

TCR beta repertoires were profiled from peripheral blood of under 15 young patients with multiple sclerosis to demonstrate the VDJtools post-analysis software. The patients with multiple sclerosis were children and adolescents between about 6 and 15 years of age. This clonotype has only a few counts. It lacks a known antigen. Base quality data are lacking; no much larger clone is found one base away. From the cysteine up to the phenylalanine, the CDR3 has a length of 15 residues. Of all the DNA, just the CDR3 is kept, 45 bases in frame from base 1. The germline V gene sets CDR1 to LGHNA and CDR2 to YNFKEQ. V loses 7 bases, J loses 4 bases, and the germline ends lie 16 bases apart.

Sequenced input: blood. The rearranged chain carries TRBV4-2 and TRBJ2-2, with a tentative D gene TRBD2 over 7 matching bases. The source is a girl aged 10-17 years with multiple sclerosis. CDR3 loop: CASTPGGRLTGELFF. The nucleotide sequence is TGTGCCAGCACTCCGGGGGGCCGGCTCACCGGGGAGCTGTTTTTT.